This is a list of T cell receptor beta chains from one sample in a study of blood T cell repertoires in COVID-19. Generated by immunoSEQ multiplex PCR, the TCRdb table keeps only in-frame clones and is missing some. The sample lists fewer than 200,000 clones; roughly 79% were seen once. Material: peripheral blood. These receptors came from a woman between 40 and 50 years old with COVID-19, enrolled during active disease. Both conserved end residues are part of each CDR3. Fields, in order: V gene, CDR3 protein.

TRBV18,CASSPTNRGGAEGNNEQFF
TRBV11-2,CASSSGENEKLFF
TRBV7-9,CASSLQTGGHEQYF
TRBV4-1,CASSRTGTGGYEQYF
TRBV27,CASSFAGTGVDEQFF
TRBV19,CASGAGQDPFWEKLFF
TRBV29-1,CSAEQGTGTEAFF
TRBV7-2,CASSLMRNRNNEQFF
TRBV9,CASSVDRNTGELFF
TRBV7-6,CASSYSGGEKLFF
TRBV5-4,CASSYFRETQYF
TRBV6-4,CASNPGGTDTDTQYF
TRBV19,CASSSSSNQPQHF
TRBV15,CATSRSPFGQGGEKLFF
TRBV7-9,CASSLGVAGVSYNEQFF
TRBV2,CASSEITGVRTDTQYF
TRBV10-3,CAISVDRGRTETQYF
TRBV5-1,CASSLANEKLFF
TRBV29-1,CSARTSNYGYTF
TRBV10-3,CAISEADTAKNIQYF
TRBV18,CASSPPNSYQETQYF